This T cell receptor (beta chain) is from a study of T cell changes during pregnancy in multiple sclerosis. The V end was cut by 8 bases, the J end by 0 bases, with 12 bases between. Germline lookup yields CDR1 MNHEY and CDR2 SMNVEV (reference sequence). The CDR3 totals 14 residues. Clones were read by immunoSEQ multiplex PCR, and TCRdb kept only the in-frame ones, dropping some. The profile shows tens of thousands of clones, 85% to 95% of them singletons. The V call is TRBV27, the J call TRBJ2-3; D ambiguous. This receptor was taken from a female donor with multiple sclerosis, enrolled in a pregnancy study. This material consisted of CD4+ T cells from peripheral blood mononuclear cells, taken in the first trimester of pregnancy. The CDR3 region has the DNA TGTGCCAGCGTTCAGACCGGGAGCACAGATACGCAGTATTTT. This encodes CASVQTGSTDTQYF.